The 16 T cell receptor beta chains below come from one sample, sequenced in a study of regulatory T cells in long-lasting Graves disease (dated by TCRdb to the early 2020s). The library was built by means of multiplex PCR. Sequencing was carried out with an Illumina HiSeq 4000. TCR beta libraries were built with iRepertoire HTBI primers and Arm-PCR amplification of CDR3 regions. TCRdb reworked the public reads: Q25 trimming with fastp, MiXCR clone assembly, productive beta chains retained. Rows with a matching CDR3 protein are joined into one entry that keeps the most common DNA and genes. This sample holds about 530,000 distinct CDR3 sequences; roughly 15% were observed only once. 25% of the sample is held by the ten biggest clonotypes. This specimen's time point label, interpreted: newly diagnosed GD, antithyroid drugs for less than 3 months. For both TCR sequencing and RNA sequencing, RNA was extracted from PBMCs using TRIzol.

The same sample was also used in a study of T cells in Graves' hyperthyroidism and ophthalmopathy.

The sample was peripheral blood mononuclear cells (PBMCs), taken at new diagnosis, from a patient treated with antithyroid drugs. These receptors all come from a woman aged 40-65 years with Graves disease. Donor details come from another sample of the same person, matched by shared clones.

This clonotype was counted a few times. The J gene is TRBJ1-5, the V gene TRBV10-3, with D possibly matching TRBD1 (5 bases). CDR1 and CDR2 from the germline V gene are ENHRY and SYGVKD. This CDR3 comprises 14 residues. V was clipped by 6 bases and J by 1 base, with 10 bases between them. In DNA form, the CDR3 reads TGTGCCATCAGCGGGGGGGGGAGCAATCAGCCCCAGCATTTT. It yields the protein CAISGGGSNQPQHF.

This clonotype occurred many times. The chain joins TRBV30 to TRBJ1-4; D gene uncertain. The V end lost 1 base, the J end lost 10 bases, and 4 bases lay between the germline ends. Germline V gene data show CDR1 as GTSNPN and CDR2 as SVGIG (reference sequence). The CDR3 sequence is 10 residues long. The CDR3, as DNA: TGTGCCTGGAGTGCTGGAAAACTGTTTTTT. Translated, it gives CAWSAGKLFF. The entire variable domain, with the rest obtained from reference TRBV30 and TRBJ1-4, is as follows: SQTIHQWPATLVQPVGSPLSLECTVEGTSNPNLYWYRQAAGRGLQLLFYSVGIGQISSEVPQNLSASRPQDRQFILSSKKLLLSDSGFYLCAWSAGKLFFGSGTQLSVL.

This clonotype was detected many times. The gene calls are TRBV5-1 and TRBJ2-3; a weak D match, TRBD1 (5 bases). V was cut by 2 bases and J by 1 base, with 17 bases left in between. CDR1 is SGHRS, CDR2 YFSETQ, per germline. The CDR3 has 17 residues. The chain's CDR3 is CASSFSRSGQGTDTQYF. Written as DNA, the CDR3 is TGCGCCAGCAGCTTTTCGAGGTCAGGGCAAGGCACAGATACGCAGTATTTT.

The V call is TRBV19, the J call TRBJ2-6, with TRBD1 as a possible D gene (5 bases). The CDR3 spans 15 residues. V shed 3 bases and J shed 0 bases, with 6 bases lying between them. Germline V lookup: CDR1 LNHDA, CDR2 SQIVND (reference sequence). CDR3: CASSMGPSGANVLTF. DNA of the CDR3: TGTGCCAGTAGTATGGGGCCCTCTGGGGCCAACGTCCTGACTTTC.

V is TRBV2 and J is TRBJ1-3; 8 nucleotides agree with TRBD1. CDR1 is SNHLY and CDR2 is FYNNEI in the germline V gene. The CDR3 is made up of 18 amino acids. V lost 4 bases to trimming and J lost 2 bases; unmatched junction nucleotides: 13. The chain's CDR3 is CASSGTGYVLGTGNTIYF. Here the CDR3 DNA reads TGTGCCAGCAGTGGGACAGGGTACGTTCTGGGCACTGGAAACACCATATATTTT.

This clonotype has a count of ten or more. The J gene is TRBJ2-7, the V gene TRBV3-1; TRBD2 matches at 7 bases. CDR1 and CDR2 (germline): LGHDT, YNNKEL (reference sequence). The CDR3 has 16 residues. V shed 0 bases, J shed 0 bases, and the junction held 5 bases outside the gene matches. The CDR3 loop reads CASSQDRGDSSYEQYF. As DNA, the CDR3 is TGTGCCAGCAGCCAAGATCGGGGGGACTCCTCCTACGAGCAGTACTTC.

The CDR3 spells CASSVAPASSYEQYF. The CDR3 DNA sequence: TGTGCCAGCAGCGTAGCCCCGGCCAGCTCCTACGAGCAGTACTTC. The gene calls are TRBV9 and TRBJ2-7; D is undetermined. The CDR3 covers 15 residues. CDR1 SGDLS and CDR2 YYNGEE come from the germline V gene. V lost 0 bases and J lost 0, with 10 bases in between. Using reference TRBV9 and TRBJ2-7 for the parts outside the CDR3, the full variable domain is DSGVTQTPKHLITATGQRVTLRCSPRSGDLSVYWYQQSLDQGLQFLIQYYNGEERAKGNILERFSAQQFPDLHSELNLSSLELGDSALYFCASSVAPASSYEQYFGPGTRLTVT.

The chain uses TRBV7-2 and TRBJ2-5, with a weak D call TRBD2 (5 bases). From germline, CDR1 is SGHTA and CDR2 FQGNSA. The length of the CDR3 is 11 residues. V gave up 8 bases and J gave up 4 bases, with 8 bases separating them. The CDR3 here is CASGERETQYF. CDR3 sequence (DNA): TGTGCCAGCGGGGAGAGAGAGACCCAGTACTTC.

The chain uses TRBV5-4 and TRBJ1-1, with D unclear. Germline CDR1 SGHNT, CDR2 YYREEE (reference sequence). The CDR3 runs 17 residues. Trimming left V 4 bases short and J 1 base short, with 20 bases between. The CDR3 DNA sequence: TGTGCCAGCAGCCCCGGGTCCCCCACTCTTTCGAACACTGAAGCTTTCTTT. This translates into CASSPGSPTLSNTEAFF.

Many counts were recorded for this clonotype. The gene calls are TRBV20-1 and TRBJ1-1; D is undetermined. The CDR3 extends over 12 amino acids. Trimming took 6 bases from V and 1 from J, leaving 9 bases between them. Germline values: CDR1 DFQATT, CDR2 SNEGSKA (reference sequence). CDR3 in amino acids: CSAIDGNTEAFF. The CDR3 region has the DNA TGCAGTGCAATAGACGGGAACACTGAAGCTTTCTTT.

The V call is TRBV5-6, the J call TRBJ1-1; a possible D gene is TRBD1 (5 bases). The CDR3 has 15 amino acids. Trimming shortened V by 0 bases and J by 2 bases, and 11 bases separated the two germline ends. The V gene's germline CDR1 is SGHDT and CDR2 YYEEEE. This chain's CDR3 is CASSLAHDRNTEAFF. The CDR3 region has the DNA TGTGCCAGCAGCTTGGCCCATGACAGAAACACTGAAGCTTTCTTT.

This clonotype was counted many times. A read error may account for a junction end that differs from germline. The chain joins TRBV12-3 or TRBV12-4 to TRBJ1-5; the D is unclear. This CDR3 has 13 amino acids. The CDR3 nucleotides are TGTGCCAGCAGTCTAGCTAAAGATCAGCCCCAGCATTTT. This codes for CASSLAKDQPQHF.

This clonotype was picked up a small number of times. The chain couples TRBV19 to TRBJ2-2; TRBD1 aligns across 9 bases. The length of the CDR3 is 14 residues. The V segment lost 5 bases and the J segment 7 bases; nucleotides outside the gene matches: 5. The V gene's germline CDR1 is LNHDA and CDR2 SQIVND (reference sequence). DNA of the CDR3: TGTGCCAGTAGTCGGGGACAGGGCTTCGGGGAGCTGTTTTTT. Its protein is CASSRGQGFGELFF.

This clonotype was seen only a few times. J is TRBJ2-5 and V is TRBV7-9, with D possibly matching TRBD1 (6 bases). Germline lookup yields CDR1 SEHNR and CDR2 FQNEAQ (reference sequence). This CDR3 is built from 14 residues. The V end was cut by 7 bases, the J end by 4 bases, with 16 bases between. The CDR3 nucleotides read TGTGCCAGCACAGCAAACAGGGCGGCAGAGACCCAGTACTTC. Translated, it gives CASTANRAAETQYF.

This clonotype has at least ten counts. The rearrangement joins TRBV11-3 to TRBJ2-3; the match to TRBD2 covers 10 bases. Trimming cost V 3 bases and J 2 bases; bases outside gene matches: 5. CDR1 is SGHNT, CDR2 YENEEA, per germline. This CDR3 spans 16 amino acids. The CDR3: CASSFTSGAVTDTQYF. DNA of the CDR3: TGTGCCAGCAGCTTTACTAGCGGGGCCGTCACAGATACGCAGTATTTT.

V usage is TRBV12-3 or TRBV12-4 and J usage is TRBJ1-5; no definite D call. With 3 bases removed from V and 6 bases from J, the gap between germline ends came to 6 bases. This CDR3 has 12 amino acids. CDR3 sequence reads: CASSFEGQPQHF. CDR3 bases: TGTGCCAGCAGTTTTGAGGGTCAGCCCCAGCATTTT.